The 2 T cell receptor beta chains reported below all come from one sample, sequenced in a study of OX40 agonist ivuxolimab in advanced cancers. Here immunoSEQ multiplex PCR was the method, and the copy in TCRdb shows in-frame clones only, minus some. The sample lists approximately 89,000 clones, roughly 87% occurring once. The sequences come from CD4+ or CD8+ T cells sorted from blood, collected in a trial of the OX40 agonist ivuxolimab. These receptors originate from an adult with an advanced solid tumor such as melanoma, head and neck, liver or kidney cancer.

The gene calls are TRBV28 and TRBJ2-7; TRBD1 agrees at 8 bases. Germline-derived CDR1 and CDR2 are MDHEN and SYDVKM. J lost 7 bases, V lost 7 bases, and 15 bases had no gene match. CDR3 length equals 15 residues. DNA for the CDR3: TGTGCCAGCACCCAAGGGGGGACAAACAGGGGGGAGCAGTACTTC. Its protein product is CASTQGGTNRGEQYF.

The chain couples TRBV7-9 to TRBJ2-1; D is possibly TRBD2 (5 bases). The CDR3 covers 12 residues. CDR1 is SEHNR and CDR2 is FQNEAQ in the germline V gene (reference sequence). V was pared by 5 bases and J by 9 bases, with 11 bases between. CDR3 sequence: CASSRDYLEQFF. CDR3 DNA sequence: TGTGCCAGCAGCCGCGACTATCTTGAGCAGTTCTTC.